This T cell receptor beta chain was captured in a study of blood T cell repertoires in COVID-19. The data were produced by immunoSEQ multiplex PCR, yet TCRdb's version contains in-frame clones alone and is incomplete. Of around 700,000 clones listed, approximately 90% are singletons. Losses at the gene ends were 1 base for V and 1 base for J; bases not matched to a gene: 4. Germline CDR1 reads MNHNS; CDR2 reads SASEGT. The CDR3 is 15 residues long. V usage is TRBV6-1 and J usage is TRBJ2-7; 7 bases are a match to TRBD1. The source is a woman aged 18 to 35 with acute or convalescent COVID-19. Sequencing used peripheral blood. CDR3 amino acids: CASSEGDSKSYEQYF. The CDR3 coding sequence is TGTGCCAGCAGTGAAGGGGACAGCAAATCCTACGAGCAGTACTTC.